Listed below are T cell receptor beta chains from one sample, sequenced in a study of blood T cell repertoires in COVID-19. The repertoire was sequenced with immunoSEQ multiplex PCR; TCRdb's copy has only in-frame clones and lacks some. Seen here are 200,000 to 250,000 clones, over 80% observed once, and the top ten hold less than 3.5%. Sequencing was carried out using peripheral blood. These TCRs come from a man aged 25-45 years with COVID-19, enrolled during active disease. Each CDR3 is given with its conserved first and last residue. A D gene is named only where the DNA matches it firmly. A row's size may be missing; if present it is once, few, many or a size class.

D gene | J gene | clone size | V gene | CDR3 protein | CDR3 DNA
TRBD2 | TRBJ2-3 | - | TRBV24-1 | CATMGGSSTDTQYF | TGTGCCACCATGGGGGGGTCTAGCACAGATACGCAGTATTTT
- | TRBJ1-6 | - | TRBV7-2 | CASNFLSGGGTLHF | TGTGCCAGCAATTTCCTTTCTGGGGGAGGCACCCTCCACTTT
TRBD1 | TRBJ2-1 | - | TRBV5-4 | CASSSGTGTGVANEQFF | TGTGCCAGCAGCTCAGGAACCGGGACAGGGGTTGCCAATGAGCAGTTCTTC
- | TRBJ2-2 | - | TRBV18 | CASSPPGSGSGELFF | TGTGCCAGCTCACCACCGGGTTCGGGGTCCGGGGAGCTGTTTTTT
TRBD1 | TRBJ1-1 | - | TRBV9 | CASSSRGRGNTEAFF | TGTGCCAGCAGCTCCAGGGGGCGAGGGAACACTGAAGCTTTCTTT
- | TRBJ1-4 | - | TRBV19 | CASSMTVTNEKLFF | TGTGCCAGTAGCATGACAGTAACTAATGAAAAACTGTTTTTT
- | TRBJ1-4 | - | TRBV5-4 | CASSLQGSGEKLFF | TGTGCCAGCAGCTTACAGGGAAGTGGAGAAAAACTGTTTTTT
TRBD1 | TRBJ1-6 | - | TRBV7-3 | CASSLRTGTGSSPLHF | TGTGCCAGCAGCTTAAGAACCGGGACAGGGAGTTCACCCCTCCACTTT
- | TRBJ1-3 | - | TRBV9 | CASSTPGGEGSGNTIYF | TGTGCCAGCAGCACCCCTGGGGGGGAAGGCTCTGGAAACACCATATATTTT
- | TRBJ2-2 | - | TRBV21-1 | CASSKEGGKRDRYYTGELFF | TGTGCCAGCAGCAAAGAAGGAGGAAAGAGGGACAGATACTACACCGGGGAGCTGTTTTTT
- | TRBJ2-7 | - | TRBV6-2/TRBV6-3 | CASSTGDRYMGEQYF | TGTGCCAGCAGTACGGGTGACAGGTACATGGGAGAGCAGTACTTC
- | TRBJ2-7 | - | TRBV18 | CASSPPPGWYEQYF | TGTGCCAGCTCACCACCACCAGGGTGGTACGAGCAGTACTTC
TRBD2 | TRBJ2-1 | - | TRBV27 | CASSKTSGAYNEQFF | TGTGCCAGCAGCAAAACTAGCGGCGCCTACAATGAGCAGTTCTTC
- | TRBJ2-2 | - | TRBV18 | CASSPRLNTGELFF | TGTGCCAGCTCACCACGACTTAACACCGGGGAGCTGTTTTTT
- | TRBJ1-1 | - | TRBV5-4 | CASSGLPNTEAFF | TGTGCCAGCAGTGGACTGCCGAACACTGAAGCTTTCTTT
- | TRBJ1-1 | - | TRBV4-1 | CASSQGSGLYTEAFF | TGCGCCAGCAGCCAAGGGAGCGGACTCTACACTGAAGCTTTCTTT
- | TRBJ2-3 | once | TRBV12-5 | CASGPGGVPSDTQYF | TGTGCTAGTGGTCCCGGCGGGGTCCCATCAGATACGCAGTATTTT
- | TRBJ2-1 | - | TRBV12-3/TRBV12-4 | CASSPQGWNEQFF | TGTGCCAGCAGTCCCCAGGGCTGGAATGAGCAGTTCTTC
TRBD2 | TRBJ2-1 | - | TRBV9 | CASSVAGAGGLGNEQFF | TGTGCCAGCAGCGTAGCTGGGGCGGGAGGGTTAGGCAATGAGCAGTTCTTC
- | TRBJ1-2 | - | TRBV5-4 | CASSFDYQGNGYTF | TGTGCCAGCAGCTTCGATTATCAGGGCAATGGCTACACCTTC
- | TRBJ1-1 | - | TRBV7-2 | CASTLLNRVDTEAFF | TGTGCCAGCACCCTCCTTAACAGGGTCGACACTGAAGCTTTCTTT
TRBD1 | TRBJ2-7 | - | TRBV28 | CASHGTGGRYEQYF | TGTGCCAGCCATGGGACAGGGGGGAGATACGAGCAGTACTTC
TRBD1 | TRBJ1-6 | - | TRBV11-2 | CASSLDLGQGYSPLHF | TGTGCCAGCAGCTTAGATCTCGGACAGGGTTATTCACCCCTCCACTTT
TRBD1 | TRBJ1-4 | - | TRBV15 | CATSGTVEKLFF | TGTGCCACAAGCGGGACAGTTGAAAAACTGTTTTTT
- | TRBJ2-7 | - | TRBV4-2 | CASSQGGGRYEQYF | TGTGCCAGCAGCCAAGGGGGGGGGCGCTACGAGCAGTACTTC
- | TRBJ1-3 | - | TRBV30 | CAWRGWGAYYGNTIYF | TGTGCCTGGAGAGGGTGGGGCGCTTATTATGGAAACACCATATATTTT
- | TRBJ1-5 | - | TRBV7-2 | CASSLAPGYHEGNQPQHF | TGTGCCAGCAGCTTAGCACCAGGCTACCACGAAGGCAATCAGCCCCAGCATTTT
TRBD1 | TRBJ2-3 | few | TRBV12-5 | CASGLPGTGSTDTQYF | TGTGCTAGTGGTTTGCCGGGGACAGGGAGCACAGATACGCAGTATTTT
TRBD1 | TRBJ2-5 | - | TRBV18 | CASSPPTGSHNPYQETQYF | TGTGCCAGCTCACCCCCGACAGGGAGTCACAATCCGTACCAAGAGACCCAGTACTTC
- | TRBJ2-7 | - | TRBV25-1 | CASSEQFASYEQYF | TGTGCCAGCAGTGAACAGTTTGCCTCCTACGAGCAGTACTTC
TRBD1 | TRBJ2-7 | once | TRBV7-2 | CASSLRPRGRGFSYEQYF | TGTGCCAGCAGCTTAAGACCAAGGGGGCGTGGGTTTTCCTACGAGCAGTACTTC
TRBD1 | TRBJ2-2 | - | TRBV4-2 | CASSRTGGTGELFF | TGTGCCAGCAGCCGGACAGGAGGAACCGGGGAGCTGTTTTTT
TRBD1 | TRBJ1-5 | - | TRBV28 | CASSSTGGRYSNQPQHF | TGTGCCAGCAGTTCTACAGGGGGCCGTTATAGCAATCAGCCCCAGCATTTT
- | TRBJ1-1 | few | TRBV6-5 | CASQQNTEAFF | TGTGCCAGTCAACAGAACACTGAAGCTTTCTTT